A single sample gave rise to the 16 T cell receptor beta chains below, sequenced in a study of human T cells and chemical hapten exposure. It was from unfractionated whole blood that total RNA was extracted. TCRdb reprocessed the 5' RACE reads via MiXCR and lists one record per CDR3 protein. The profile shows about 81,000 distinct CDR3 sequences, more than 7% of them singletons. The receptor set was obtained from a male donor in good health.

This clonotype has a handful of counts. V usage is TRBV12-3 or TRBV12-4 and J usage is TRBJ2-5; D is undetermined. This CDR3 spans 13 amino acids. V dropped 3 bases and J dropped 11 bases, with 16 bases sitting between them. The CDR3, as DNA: TGTGCCAGCAGTTTTTCTCCCATGGTGATGCAGTACTTC. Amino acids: CASSFSPMVMQYF.

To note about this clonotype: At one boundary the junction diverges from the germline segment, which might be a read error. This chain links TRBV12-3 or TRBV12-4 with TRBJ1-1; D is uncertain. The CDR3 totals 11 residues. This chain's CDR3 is CASSPSTESFF. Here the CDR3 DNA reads TGTGCCAGCAGTCCGTCCACTGAATCTTTCTTT.

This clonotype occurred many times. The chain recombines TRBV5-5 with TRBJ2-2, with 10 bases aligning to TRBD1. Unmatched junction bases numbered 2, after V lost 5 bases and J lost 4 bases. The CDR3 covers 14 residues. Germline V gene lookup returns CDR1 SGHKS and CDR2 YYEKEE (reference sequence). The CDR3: CASRGTGATGELFF. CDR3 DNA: TGTGCCAGCAGAGGGACAGGGGCCACCGGGGAGCTGTTTTTT. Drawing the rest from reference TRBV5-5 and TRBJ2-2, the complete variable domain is DAGVTQSPTHLIKTRGQQVTLRCSPISGHKSVSWYQQVLGQGPQFIFQYYEKEERGRGNFPDRFSARQFPNYSSELNVNALLLGDSALYLCASRGTGATGELFFGEGSRLTVL.

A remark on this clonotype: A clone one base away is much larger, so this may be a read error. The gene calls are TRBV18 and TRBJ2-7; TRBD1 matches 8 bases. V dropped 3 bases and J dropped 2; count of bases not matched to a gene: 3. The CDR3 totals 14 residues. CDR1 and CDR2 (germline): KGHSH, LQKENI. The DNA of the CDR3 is TGTGCCAGCTCACCGGGACAGGCGGCCTACGAGCAGTACTTC. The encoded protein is CASSPGQAAYEQYF.

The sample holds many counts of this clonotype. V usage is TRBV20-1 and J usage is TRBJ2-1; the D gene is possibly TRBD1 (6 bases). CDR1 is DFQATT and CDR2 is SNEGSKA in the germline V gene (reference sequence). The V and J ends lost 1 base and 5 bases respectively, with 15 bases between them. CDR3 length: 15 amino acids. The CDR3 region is CSARAPPRGDNEQFF. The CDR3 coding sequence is TGCAGTGCTAGAGCCCCCCCCAGGGGAGACAATGAGCAGTTCTTC.

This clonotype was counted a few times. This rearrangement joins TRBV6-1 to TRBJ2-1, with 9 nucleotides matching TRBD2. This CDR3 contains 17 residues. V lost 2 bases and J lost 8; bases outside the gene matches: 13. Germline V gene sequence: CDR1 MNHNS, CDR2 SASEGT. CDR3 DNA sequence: TGTGCCAGCAGTGAACCCCTCCGCGGGAGGGTTATTGATGAGCAGTTCTTC. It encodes CASSEPLRGRVIDEQFF.

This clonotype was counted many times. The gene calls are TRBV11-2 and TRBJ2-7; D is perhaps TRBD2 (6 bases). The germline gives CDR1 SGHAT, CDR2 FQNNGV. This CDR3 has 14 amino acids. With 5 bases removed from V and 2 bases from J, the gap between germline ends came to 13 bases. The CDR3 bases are TGTGCCAGCAGCCCACGGGACTTCGCCTACGAGCAGTACTTC. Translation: CASSPRDFAYEQYF.

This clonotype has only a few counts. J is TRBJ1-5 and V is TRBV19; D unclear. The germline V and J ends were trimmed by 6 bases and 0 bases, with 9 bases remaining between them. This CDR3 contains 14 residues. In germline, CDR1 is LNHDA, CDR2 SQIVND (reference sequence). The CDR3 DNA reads TGTGCCAGTAGCAGAGTCGATAGCAATCAGCCCCAGCATTTT. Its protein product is CASSRVDSNQPQHF.

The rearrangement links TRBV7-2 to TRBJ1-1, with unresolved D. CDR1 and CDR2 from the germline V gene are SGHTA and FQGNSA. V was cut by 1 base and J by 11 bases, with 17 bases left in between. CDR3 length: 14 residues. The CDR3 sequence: CASSLGLRANGAFF. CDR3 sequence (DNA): TGTGCCAGCAGCTTAGGCCTAAGGGCGAATGGGGCTTTCTTT.

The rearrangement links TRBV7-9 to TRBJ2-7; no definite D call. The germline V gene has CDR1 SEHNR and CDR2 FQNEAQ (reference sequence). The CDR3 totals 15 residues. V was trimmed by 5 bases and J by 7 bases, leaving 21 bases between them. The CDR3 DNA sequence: TGTGCCAGCAGCCGTCGCCCCGGTCGTCTAGGAGAGCAGTACTTC. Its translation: CASSRRPGRLGEQYF.

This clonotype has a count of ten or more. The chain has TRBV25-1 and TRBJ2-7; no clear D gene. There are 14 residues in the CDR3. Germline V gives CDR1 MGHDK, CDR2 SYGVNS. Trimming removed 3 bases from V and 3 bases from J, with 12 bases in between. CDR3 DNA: TGTGCCAGCAGTGATCCCGACGGTCACTACGAGCAGTACTTC. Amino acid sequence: CASSDPDGHYEQYF.

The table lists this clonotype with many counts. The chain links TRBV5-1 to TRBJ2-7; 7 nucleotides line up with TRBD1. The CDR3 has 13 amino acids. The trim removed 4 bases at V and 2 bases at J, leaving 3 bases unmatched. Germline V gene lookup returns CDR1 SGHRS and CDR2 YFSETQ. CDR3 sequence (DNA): TGCGCCAGCAGCCCAGGGACAGCCTACGAGCAGTACTTC. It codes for CASSPGTAYEQYF.

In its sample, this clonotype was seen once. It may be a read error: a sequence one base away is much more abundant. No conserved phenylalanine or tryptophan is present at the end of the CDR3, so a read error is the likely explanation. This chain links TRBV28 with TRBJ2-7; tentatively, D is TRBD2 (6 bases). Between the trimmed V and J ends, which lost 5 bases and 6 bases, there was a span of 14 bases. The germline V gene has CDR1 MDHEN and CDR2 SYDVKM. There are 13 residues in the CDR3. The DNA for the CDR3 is TGTGCCAGCAGTCTGCCACGGGGGTCCGAGCAGTACCTC. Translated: CASSLPRGSEQYL.

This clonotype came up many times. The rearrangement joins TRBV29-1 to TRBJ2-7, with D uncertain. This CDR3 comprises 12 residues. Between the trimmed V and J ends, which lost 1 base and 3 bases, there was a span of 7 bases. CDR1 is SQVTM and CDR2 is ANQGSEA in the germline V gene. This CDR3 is CSVEGLGYEQYF. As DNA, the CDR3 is TGCAGCGTTGAAGGGTTGGGCTACGAGCAGTACTTC.

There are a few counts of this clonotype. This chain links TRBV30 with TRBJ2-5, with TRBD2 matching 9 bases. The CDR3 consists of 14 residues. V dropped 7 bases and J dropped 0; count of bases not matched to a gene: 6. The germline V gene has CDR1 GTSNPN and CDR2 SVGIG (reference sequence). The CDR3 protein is CASPTSGDQETQYF. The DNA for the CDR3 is TGTGCCTCCCCGACTAGCGGAGACCAAGAGACCCAGTACTTC.

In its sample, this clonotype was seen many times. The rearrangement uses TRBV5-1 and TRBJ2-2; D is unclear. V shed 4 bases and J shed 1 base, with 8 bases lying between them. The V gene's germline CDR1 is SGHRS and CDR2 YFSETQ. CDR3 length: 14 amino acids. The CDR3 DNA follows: TGCGCCAGCAGCCCAAGCAAGAACACCGGGGAGCTGTTTTTT. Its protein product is CASSPSKNTGELFF.